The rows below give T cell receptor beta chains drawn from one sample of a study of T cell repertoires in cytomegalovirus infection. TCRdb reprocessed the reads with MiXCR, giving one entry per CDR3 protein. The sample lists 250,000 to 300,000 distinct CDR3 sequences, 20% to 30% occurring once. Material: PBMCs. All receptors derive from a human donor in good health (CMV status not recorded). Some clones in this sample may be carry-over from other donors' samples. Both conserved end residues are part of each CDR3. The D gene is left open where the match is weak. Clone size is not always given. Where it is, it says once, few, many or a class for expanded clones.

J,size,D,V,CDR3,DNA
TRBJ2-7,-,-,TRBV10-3,CAILQDTSYEQYF,TGTGCCATCTTGCAGGACACCTCCTACGAGCAGTACTTC
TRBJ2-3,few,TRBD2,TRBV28,CASSPSGRGSTDTQYF,TGTGCCAGCAGTCCGTCGGGGAGGGGAAGCACAGATACGCAGTATTTT
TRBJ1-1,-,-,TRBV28,CASSSQRRSTEAFF,TGTGCCAGCAGTTCGCAGAGGAGGTCAACTGAAGCTTTCTTT
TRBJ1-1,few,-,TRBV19,CASSPGAGVATEAFF,TGTGCCAGTAGTCCCGGGGCAGGGGTGGCCACTGAAGCTTTCTTT
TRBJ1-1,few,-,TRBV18,CASSPPGGYTEAFF,TGTGCCAGCTCACCACCGGGGGGTTACACTGAAGCTTTCTTT
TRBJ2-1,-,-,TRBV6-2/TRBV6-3,CASSYSMTRYNEQFF,TGTGCCAGCAGTTACTCGATGACTCGCTACAATGAGCAGTTCTTC
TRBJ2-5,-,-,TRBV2,CASRTPEGDGQETQYF,TGTGCCAGCAGGACACCGGAAGGGGATGGCCAAGAGACCCAGTACTTC
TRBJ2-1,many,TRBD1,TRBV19,CASRADRSSYNEQFF,TGTGCCAGTAGGGCGGACAGGAGCTCCTACAATGAGCAGTTCTTC
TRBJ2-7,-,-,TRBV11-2,CASSLVGPGTYEQYF,TGTGCCAGCAGCTTAGTAGGCCCAGGGACCTACGAGCAGTACTTC
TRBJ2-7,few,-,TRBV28,CASSIPSGGRYEQYF,TGTGCCAGCAGTATCCCCTCTGGCGGTAGGTACGAGCAGTACTTC
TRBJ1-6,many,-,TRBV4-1,CASSSDSSYNSPLHF,TGCGCCAGCAGTTCGGATAGCTCCTATAATTCACCCCTCCACTTT
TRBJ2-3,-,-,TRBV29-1,CSVEVTGSAPDTQYF,TGCAGCGTTGAGGTTACGGGATCGGCCCCAGATACGCAGTATTTT
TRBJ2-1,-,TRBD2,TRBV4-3,CASSQDRNSGFGGEQFF,TGCGCCAGCAGCCAAGATCGAAATAGCGGGTTCGGTGGTGAGCAGTTCTTC
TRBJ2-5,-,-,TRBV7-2,CASSPSSFETQYF,TGTGCCAGCAGCCCTTCTAGCTTTGAGACCCAGTACTTC
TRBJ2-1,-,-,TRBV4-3,CASSQDLSSYNEQFF,TGCGCCAGCAGCCAAGACTTGAGCTCCTACAATGAGCAGTTCTTC
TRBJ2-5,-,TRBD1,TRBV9,CASSVGDRSHETQYF,TGTGCCAGCAGCGTAGGGGACAGGAGTCACGAGACCCAGTACTTC
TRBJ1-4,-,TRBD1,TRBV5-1,CASSTTGTLTNEKLFF,TGCGCCAGCAGCACGACAGGGACCTTGACTAATGAAAAACTGTTTTTT